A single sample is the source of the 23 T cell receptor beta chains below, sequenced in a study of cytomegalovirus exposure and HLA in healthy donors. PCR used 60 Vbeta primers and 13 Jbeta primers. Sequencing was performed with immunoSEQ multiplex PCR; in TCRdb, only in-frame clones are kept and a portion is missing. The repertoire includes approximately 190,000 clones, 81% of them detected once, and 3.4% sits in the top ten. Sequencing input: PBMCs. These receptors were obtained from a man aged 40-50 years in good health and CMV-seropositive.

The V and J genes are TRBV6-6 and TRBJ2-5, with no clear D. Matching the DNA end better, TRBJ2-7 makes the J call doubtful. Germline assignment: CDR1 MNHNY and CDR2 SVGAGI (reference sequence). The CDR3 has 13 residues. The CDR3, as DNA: TGTGCCAGCATCTCAGGTTCCTCCTACGAGCAGTACTTC. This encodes CASISGSSYEQYF.

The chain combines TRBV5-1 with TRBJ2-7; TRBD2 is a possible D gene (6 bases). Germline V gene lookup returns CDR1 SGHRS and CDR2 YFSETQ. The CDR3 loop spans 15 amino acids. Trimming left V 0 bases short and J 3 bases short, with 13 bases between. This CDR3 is CASSLDGGDLYEQYF. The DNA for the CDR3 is TGCGCCAGCAGCTTGGACGGCGGGGATCTCTACGAGCAGTACTTC.

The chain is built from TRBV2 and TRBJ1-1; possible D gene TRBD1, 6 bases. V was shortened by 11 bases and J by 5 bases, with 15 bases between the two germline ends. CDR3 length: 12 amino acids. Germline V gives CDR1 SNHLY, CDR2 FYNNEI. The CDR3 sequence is CAEQGSGTEAFF. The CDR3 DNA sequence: TGTGCCGAACAGGGCTCTGGAACTGAAGCTTTCTTT.

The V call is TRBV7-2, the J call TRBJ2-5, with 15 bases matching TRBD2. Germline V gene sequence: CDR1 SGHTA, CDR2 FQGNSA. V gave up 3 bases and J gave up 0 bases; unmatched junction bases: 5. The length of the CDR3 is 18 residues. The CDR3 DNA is TGTGCCAGCAGCTTGGGACTAGCGGGGGGACTTTACCAAGAGACCCAGTACTTC. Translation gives CASSLGLAGGLYQETQYF.

The CDR3 loop reads CASSEQGIFRSNTEAFF. CDR3 in DNA: TGTGCCAGCAGTGAGCAGGGAATCTTTAGATCGAACACTGAAGCTTTCTTT. The J gene is TRBJ1-1, the V gene TRBV6-1, with D perhaps matching TRBD1 (5 bases). Germline loops: CDR1 MNHNS, CDR2 SASEGT. V was trimmed by 3 bases and J by 1 base, leaving 18 bases between them. This CDR3 region has 17 residues.

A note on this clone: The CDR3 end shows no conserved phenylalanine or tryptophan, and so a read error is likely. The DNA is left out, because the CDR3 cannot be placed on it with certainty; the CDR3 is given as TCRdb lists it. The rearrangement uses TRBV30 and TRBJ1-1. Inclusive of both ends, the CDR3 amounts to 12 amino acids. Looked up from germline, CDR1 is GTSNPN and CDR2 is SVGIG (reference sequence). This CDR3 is CAWSPAVASPRI.

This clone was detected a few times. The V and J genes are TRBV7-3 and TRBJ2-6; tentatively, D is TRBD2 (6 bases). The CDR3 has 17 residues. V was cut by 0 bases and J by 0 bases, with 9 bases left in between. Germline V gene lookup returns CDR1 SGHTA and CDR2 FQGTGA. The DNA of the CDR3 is TGTGCCAGCAGCTTAACGGCGGGGTTCTCTGGGGCCAACGTCCTGACTTTC. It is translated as CASSLTAGFSGANVLTF.

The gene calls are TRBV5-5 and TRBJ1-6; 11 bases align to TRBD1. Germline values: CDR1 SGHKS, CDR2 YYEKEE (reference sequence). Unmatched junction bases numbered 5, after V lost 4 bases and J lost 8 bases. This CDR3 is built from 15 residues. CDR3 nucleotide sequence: TGTGCCAGCAGCCGCGGGACAGGGGGTTATTCACCCCTCCACTTT. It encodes CASSRGTGGYSPLHF.

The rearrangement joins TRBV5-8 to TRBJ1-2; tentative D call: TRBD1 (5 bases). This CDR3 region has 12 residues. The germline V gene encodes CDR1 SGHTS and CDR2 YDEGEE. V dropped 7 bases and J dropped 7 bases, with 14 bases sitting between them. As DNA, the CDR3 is TGTGCCAGCCCTGGGCCAGGGCCTGGCTACACCTTC. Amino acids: CASPGPGPGYTF.

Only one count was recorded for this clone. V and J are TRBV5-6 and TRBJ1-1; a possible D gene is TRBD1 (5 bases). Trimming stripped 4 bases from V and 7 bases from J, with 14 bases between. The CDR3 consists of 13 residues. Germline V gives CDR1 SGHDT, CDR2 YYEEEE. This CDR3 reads CASSLGGAGEAFF. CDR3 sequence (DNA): TGTGCCAGCAGCCTTGGAGGGGCCGGTGAAGCTTTCTTT.

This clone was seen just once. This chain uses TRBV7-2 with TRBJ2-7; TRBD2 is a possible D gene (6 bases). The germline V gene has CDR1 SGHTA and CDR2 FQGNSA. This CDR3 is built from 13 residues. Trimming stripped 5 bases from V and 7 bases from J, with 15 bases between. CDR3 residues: CASSVSGSEEQYF. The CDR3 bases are TGTGCCAGCAGCGTTAGCGGTAGTGAGGAGCAGTACTTC.

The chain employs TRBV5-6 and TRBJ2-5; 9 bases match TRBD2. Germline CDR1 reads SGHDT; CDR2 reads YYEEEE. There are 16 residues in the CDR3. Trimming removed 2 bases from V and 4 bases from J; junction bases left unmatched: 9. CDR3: CASSFGASGKGETQYF. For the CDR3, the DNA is TGTGCCAGCAGCTTCGGCGCTAGCGGGAAGGGAGAGACCCAGTACTTC.

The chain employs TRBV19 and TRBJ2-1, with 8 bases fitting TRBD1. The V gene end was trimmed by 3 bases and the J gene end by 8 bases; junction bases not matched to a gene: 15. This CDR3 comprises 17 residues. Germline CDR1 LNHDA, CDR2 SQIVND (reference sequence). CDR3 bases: TGTGCCAGTAGTATTTACAAGGGACAGGACCCACTAGATGAGCAGTTCTTC. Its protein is CASSIYKGQDPLDEQFF.

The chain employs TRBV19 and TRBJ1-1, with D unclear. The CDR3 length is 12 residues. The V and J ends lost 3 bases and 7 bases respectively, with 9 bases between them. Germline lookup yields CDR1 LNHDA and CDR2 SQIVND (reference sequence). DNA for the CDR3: TGTGCCAGTAGTATGAGCGGGAATGAAGCTTTCTTT. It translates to CASSMSGNEAFF.

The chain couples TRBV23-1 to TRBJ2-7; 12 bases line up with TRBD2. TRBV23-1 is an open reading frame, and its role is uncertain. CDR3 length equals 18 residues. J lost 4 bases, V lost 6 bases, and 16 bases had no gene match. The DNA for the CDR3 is TGCGCCAGCAGCTTGCGGGCTAGCGGGGGGGCTGGGCTGTACGAGCAGTACTTC. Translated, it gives CASSLRASGGAGLYEQYF.

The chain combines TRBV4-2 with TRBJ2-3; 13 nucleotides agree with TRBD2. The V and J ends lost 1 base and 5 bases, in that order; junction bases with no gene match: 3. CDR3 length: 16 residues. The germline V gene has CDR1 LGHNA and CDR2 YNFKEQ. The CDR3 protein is CASSQVGTSGEDTQYF. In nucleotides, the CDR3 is TGTGCCAGCAGCCAAGTTGGGACTAGCGGGGAAGATACGCAGTATTTT.

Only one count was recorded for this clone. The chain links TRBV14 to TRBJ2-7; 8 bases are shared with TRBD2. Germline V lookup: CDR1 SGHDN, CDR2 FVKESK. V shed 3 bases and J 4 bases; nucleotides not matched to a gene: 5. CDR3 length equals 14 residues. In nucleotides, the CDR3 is TGTGCCAGCAGCCACGGGGCGGGAGGTTACGAGCAGTACTTC. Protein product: CASSHGAGGYEQYF.

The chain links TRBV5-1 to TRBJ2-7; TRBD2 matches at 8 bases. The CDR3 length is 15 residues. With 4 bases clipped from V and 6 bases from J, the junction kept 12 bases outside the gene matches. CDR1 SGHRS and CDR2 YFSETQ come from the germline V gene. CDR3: CASSATSGVKGEQYF. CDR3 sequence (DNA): TGCGCCAGCAGCGCTACTAGCGGCGTTAAGGGCGAGCAGTACTTC.

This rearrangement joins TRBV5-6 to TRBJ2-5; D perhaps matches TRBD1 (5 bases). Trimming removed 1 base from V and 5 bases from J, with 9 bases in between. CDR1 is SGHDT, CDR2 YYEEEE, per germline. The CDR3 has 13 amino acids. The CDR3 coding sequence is TGTGCCAGCAGCTTGAGGGGATCGGAGACCCAGTACTTC. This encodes CASSLRGSETQYF.

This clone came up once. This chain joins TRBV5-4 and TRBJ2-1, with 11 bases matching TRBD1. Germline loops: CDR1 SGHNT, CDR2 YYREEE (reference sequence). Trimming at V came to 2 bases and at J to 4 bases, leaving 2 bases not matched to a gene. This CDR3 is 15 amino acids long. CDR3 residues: CASSFGQGAYNEQFF. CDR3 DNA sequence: TGTGCCAGCAGCTTTGGACAGGGGGCGTACAATGAGCAGTTCTTC.

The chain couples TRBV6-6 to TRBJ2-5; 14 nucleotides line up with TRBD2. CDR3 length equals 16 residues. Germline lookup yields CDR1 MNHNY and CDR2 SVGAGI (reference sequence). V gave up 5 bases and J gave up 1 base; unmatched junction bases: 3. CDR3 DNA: TGTGCCAGCAGTCGGACTAGCGGGGGGATCCAAGAGACCCAGTACTTC. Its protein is CASSRTSGGIQETQYF.

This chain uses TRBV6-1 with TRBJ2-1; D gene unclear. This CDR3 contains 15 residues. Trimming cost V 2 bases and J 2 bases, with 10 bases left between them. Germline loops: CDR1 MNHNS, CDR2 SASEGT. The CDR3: CASSERQEPYNEQFF. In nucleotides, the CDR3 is TGTGCCAGCAGTGAAAGGCAGGAACCCTACAATGAGCAGTTCTTC.

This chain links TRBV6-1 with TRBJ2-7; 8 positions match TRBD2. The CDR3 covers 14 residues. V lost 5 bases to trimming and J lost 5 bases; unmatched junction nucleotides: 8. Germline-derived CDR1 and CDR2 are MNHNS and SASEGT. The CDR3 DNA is TGTGCCAGCAGTCAGGAAGTAGCGGGGAACGAGCAGTACTTC. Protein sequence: CASSQEVAGNEQYF.